Presented here are 28 T cell receptor beta chains from one specimen sequenced in a study of human T cells and chemical hapten exposure. TCRdb itself ran the RACE reads through MiXCR, one entry per CDR3 protein. This repertoire shows about 70,000 distinct CDR3 sequences, approximately 9.4% found once; its top ten account for roughly 3.3%. Time point reported: patch test 1, 2 weeks after DPC sensitization. Treatment in this sample: therapeutic diphenylcyclopropenone sensitization with weekly scalp DPC. The sample in question was whole blood, obtained in connection with sensitization to the hapten diphenylcyclopropenone (DPC). The origin of the receptors is a woman aged 40 to 50 with alopecia areata. Some clones in this sample may be carry-over from other donors' samples.

This clonotype was found many times. CDR3 protein: CSAPPGGAETQYF. The DNA for the CDR3 is TGCAGTGCTCCACCCGGGGGGGCTGAGACCCAGTACTTC. The J gene is TRBJ2-5, the V gene TRBV20-1, with TRBD2 matching 8 bases. The V segment lost 5 bases and the J segment 5 bases; nucleotides outside the gene matches: 7. CDR3 length equals 13 residues. CDR1 is DFQATT and CDR2 is SNEGSKA in the germline V gene (reference sequence).

The rearrangement joins TRBV20-1 to TRBJ2-5; TRBD1 matches at 7 bases. Germline V gene data show CDR1 as DFQATT and CDR2 as SNEGSKA (reference sequence). V dropped 2 bases and J dropped 0; count of bases not matched to a gene: 6. The CDR3 consists of 15 residues. CDR3 in DNA: TGCAGTGCTAGAACGGGACAGACAAACCAAGAGACCCAGTACTTC. Protein product: CSARTGQTNQETQYF.

In this sample, this clonotype turned up a few times. The chain uses TRBV7-9 and TRBJ1-2; 7 bases line up with TRBD1. The germline V gene encodes CDR1 SEHNR and CDR2 FQNEAQ (reference sequence). The CDR3 covers 15 residues. The trim removed 4 bases at V and 2 bases at J, leaving 7 bases unmatched. CDR3 nucleotide sequence: TGTGCCAGCAGCTCGGTAACAGGGGAGAACTATGGCTACACCTTC. It codes for CASSSVTGENYGYTF.

This clonotype occurred many times. The chain couples TRBV12-3 or TRBV12-4 to TRBJ1-6, with a possible D match to TRBD1 (6 bases). The CDR3 runs to 15 residues. V was trimmed by 6 bases and J by 2 bases, leaving 11 bases between them. Here the CDR3 reads CASRGGSPYNSPLHF. The DNA of the CDR3 is TGTGCCAGCAGGGGGGGCAGCCCCTATAATTCACCCCTCCACTTT.

In this sample, this clonotype turned up many times. The CDR3 DNA reads as TGCGCCAGCACCAGAGACAATGGTTTAACGGCTTTCTTT. Translated, it gives CASTRDNGLTAFF. J is TRBJ1-1 and V is TRBV5-1; D is unresolved. This CDR3 region has 13 residues. Germline V gene lookup returns CDR1 SGHRS and CDR2 YFSETQ. Trimming took 6 bases from V and 11 from J, leaving 20 bases between them.

This clonotype was seen many times. The chain employs TRBV7-2 and TRBJ2-5, with 14 bases lining up with TRBD2. There are 16 residues in the CDR3. Trimming took 3 bases from V and 2 from J; bases not matched to a gene: 2. Germline V lookup: CDR1 SGHTA, CDR2 FQGNSA. The CDR3 coding sequence is TGTGCCAGCAGCTTCGGGACTAGCGGGGGACAAGAGACCCAGTACTTC. Protein product: CASSFGTSGGQETQYF.

The sample holds many counts of this clonotype. The chain joins TRBV20-1 to TRBJ2-7, with 8 bases that match TRBD1. This CDR3 has 16 amino acids. The germline CDR1 and CDR2 sequences are DFQATT and SNEGSKA (reference sequence). V lost 0 bases and J lost 3; bases outside the gene matches: 10. This CDR3 is CSARDRGPGGIYEQYF. The DNA of the CDR3 is TGCAGTGCTAGAGATAGGGGCCCAGGGGGCATCTACGAGCAGTACTTC.

This clonotype was found many times. This chain uses TRBV12-3 or TRBV12-4 with TRBJ1-2; 10 bases match TRBD1. J lost 6 bases, V lost 4 bases, and 5 bases had no gene match. The CDR3 sequence is 14 residues long. CDR3 DNA sequence: TGTGCCAGCAGTTGGGGACAGGGGCGAAATGGCTACACCTTC. Its translation is CASSWGQGRNGYTF.

This clonotype was seen ten or more times. CDR3 protein: CASSLQENTEAFF. The CDR3 coding sequence is TGCGCCAGCAGCTTACAGGAAAACACTGAAGCTTTCTTT. This chain uses TRBV5-1 with TRBJ1-1; TRBD1 might be the D (5 bases). The CDR3 has 13 amino acids. Germline values: CDR1 SGHRS, CDR2 YFSETQ. Trimming removed 2 bases at V and 2 bases at J, with 7 bases between.

This clonotype occurred many times. The chain combines TRBV18 with TRBJ2-7; 7 bases are a match to TRBD1. Germline CDR1 is KGHSH and CDR2 is LQKENI. The J segment lost 0 bases and the V segment lost 5 bases, leaving 4 bases of the junction unmatched. The CDR3 is 14 amino acids. Written as DNA, the CDR3 is TGTGCCAGCTCAGAACAGGGGCGCTCCTACGAGCAGTACTTC. Its translation is CASSEQGRSYEQYF. The full variable domain, its missing parts supplied by reference TRBV18 and TRBJ2-7, is NAGVMQNPRHLVRRRGQEARLRCSPMKGHSHVYWYRQLPEEGLKFMVYLQKENIIDESGMPKERFSAEFPKEGPSILRIQQVVRGDSAAYFCASSEQGRSYEQYFGPGTRLTVT.

By proportion, this clonotype is medium-sized (0.01 to 0.1%). V and J are TRBV6-2 or TRBV6-3 and TRBJ1-6, with 9 bases matching TRBD1. Germline assignment: CDR1 MNHEY and CDR2 SVGEGT. The ends lost 8 bases at V and 9 bases at J; junction bases unmatched: 8. This CDR3 has 14 residues. The CDR3 loop reads CASGRTGESSPLHF. CDR3 in DNA: TGTGCCAGCGGTCGGACAGGGGAATCTTCACCCCTCCACTTT.

The table lists this clonotype with a few counts. The gene calls are TRBV6-5 and TRBJ1-6, with D unclear. Germline loops: CDR1 MNHEY, CDR2 SVGAGI. There are 15 residues in the CDR3. V was shortened by 0 bases and J by 7 bases, with 10 bases between the two germline ends. The CDR3 protein is CASSYSGVGNSPLHF. The CDR3 DNA follows: TGTGCCAGCAGTTACTCTGGGGTAGGGAATTCACCCCTCCACTTT.

This clonotype has ten or more counts. The chain carries TRBV4-3 and TRBJ1-2, with D possibly TRBD1 on 5 matching bases. The germline V gene has CDR1 LGHNA and CDR2 YSLEER. Trimming shortened V by 3 bases and J by 6 bases, and 14 bases separated the two germline ends. The CDR3 is 14 residues long. The CDR3 is CASSQQVGHDGYTF. The CDR3 DNA is TGCGCCAGCAGCCAGCAGGTCGGACACGATGGCTACACCTTC.

This clonotype was seen at least ten times. This rearrangement joins TRBV12-3 or TRBV12-4 to TRBJ1-6; unclear D gene. Trimming left V 6 bases short and J 10 bases short, with 13 bases between. The CDR3 covers 13 residues. The CDR3 sequence: CASSPTQVSPLHF. In nucleotides, the CDR3 is TGTGCCAGCAGCCCTACGCAGGTGTCACCCCTCCACTTT.

V gene TRBV12-3 or TRBV12-4 combines with J gene TRBJ1-1, with a tentative D call TRBD1 (6 bases). CDR3 size: 14 residues. The V end lost 5 bases, the J end lost 0 bases, and 10 bases lay between the germline ends. CDR3 residues: CASSPGQMNTEAFF. The CDR3 bases are TGTGCCAGCAGTCCAGGACAGATGAACACTGAAGCTTTCTTT.

This sequence joins TRBV7-2 and TRBJ1-6; D is perhaps TRBD1 (5 bases). Trimming took 2 bases from V and 7 from J, leaving 9 bases between them. This CDR3 spans 14 amino acids. The germline gives CDR1 SGHTA, CDR2 FQGNSA. CDR3 in amino acids: CASSLRGSNSPLHF. The CDR3 DNA sequence: TGTGCCAGCAGCTTAAGGGGTAGCAATTCACCCCTCCACTTT.

The chain carries TRBV11-2 and TRBJ2-7; unclear D gene. The CDR3 loop spans 11 amino acids. The ends were cut back, 5 bases at V and 2 bases at J, with 4 bases in the middle. The germline CDR1 and CDR2 sequences are SGHAT and FQNNGV. The CDR3 spells CASSAAYEQYF. The CDR3 DNA follows: TGTGCCAGCAGCGCCGCCTACGAGCAGTACTTC. Full variable domain (missing parts from reference TRBV11-2 and TRBJ2-7): EAGVAQSPRYKIIEKRQSVAFWCNPISGHATLYWYQQILGQGPKLLIQFQNNGVVDDSQLPKDRFSAERLKGVDSTLKIQPAKLEDSAVYLCASSAAYEQYFGPGTRLTVT.

The rearrangement uses TRBV4-1 and TRBJ2-5; D uncertain. In germline, CDR1 is MGHRA, CDR2 YSYEKL. Trimming removed 0 bases at V and 1 base at J, with 12 bases between. The length of the CDR3 is 16 residues. Here the CDR3 DNA reads TGCGCCAGCAGCCAAGATGGGCGGTGGATCCAAGAGACCCAGTACTTC. Translation gives CASSQDGRWIQETQYF.

The chain couples TRBV7-2 to TRBJ1-1; no firm D call. This CDR3 spans 12 amino acids. Germline V gene data show CDR1 as SGHTA and CDR2 as FQGNSA. The V end lost 5 bases, the J end lost 5 bases, and 9 bases lay between the germline ends. The CDR3 DNA reads TGTGCCAGCAGCATAAGAAGGACTGAAGCTTTCTTT. It yields the protein CASSIRRTEAFF.

This clonotype was observed many times. The chain couples TRBV20-1 to TRBJ2-4, with D perhaps matching TRBD1 or TRBD2 (5 bases each). Germline V lookup: CDR1 DFQATT, CDR2 SNEGSKA (reference sequence). Trimming removed 0 bases at V and 13 bases at J, with 10 bases between. The CDR3 has 11 amino acids. For the CDR3, the DNA is TGCAGTGCTAGAGATGAGGGGATCCAGTACTTC. Amino acid sequence: CSARDEGIQYF.

In this sample, this clonotype turned up many times. The genes are TRBV6-6 and TRBJ1-1; D ambiguous. Germline loops: CDR1 MNHNY, CDR2 SVGAGI (reference sequence). This CDR3 has 12 amino acids. V shed 0 bases and J shed 10 bases, with 9 bases lying between them. CDR3 sequence reads: CASSYSHIGAFF. The CDR3 bases are TGTGCCAGCAGTTACTCGCACATAGGAGCTTTCTTT.

A few counts support this clonotype. The chain joins TRBV4-2 to TRBJ2-1; D unresolved. The V and J ends lost 4 bases and 10 bases respectively, with 8 bases between them. The CDR3 consists of 11 residues. Germline CDR1 LGHNA, CDR2 YNFKEQ. The CDR3 coding sequence is TGTGCCAGCAGCCTGAACGGAGAGCAGTTCTTC. This sequence encodes CASSLNGEQFF.

This clonotype was picked up many times. The rearrangement joins TRBV4-3 to TRBJ1-2; D uncertain. The CDR3 loop spans 15 amino acids. V lost 0 bases, J lost 14 bases, and 22 bases lay in between. CDR1 and CDR2 from the germline V gene are LGHNA and YSLEER. The CDR3 here is CASSQDIQVPFTKTF. In DNA, the CDR3 is TGCGCCAGCAGCCAAGATATTCAGGTCCCCTTTACTAAAACCTTC.

This clonotype has at least ten counts. The chain joins TRBV20-1 to TRBJ2-7, with D tentatively TRBD1 or TRBD2 (5 bases each). CDR3 size: 14 residues. The V end lost 1 base, the J end lost 4 bases, and 14 bases lay between the germline ends. Germline CDR1 is DFQATT and CDR2 is SNEGSKA (reference sequence). DNA of the CDR3: TGCAGTGCTAGAGTGGGGGTTGGGCCTTACGAGCAGTACTTC. Encoded protein: CSARVGVGPYEQYF.

This clonotype was counted at least ten times. J is TRBJ2-5 and V is TRBV28; the D gene is possibly TRBD1 (5 bases). The CDR3 has 15 residues. The germline CDR1 and CDR2 sequences are MDHEN and SYDVKM. Trimming took off 4 bases at V and 4 bases at J, with 16 bases between the two ends. CDR3 amino acids: CASSYLEGVGETQYF. For the CDR3, the DNA is TGTGCCAGCAGTTATTTAGAAGGGGTAGGAGAGACCCAGTACTTC.

This clonotype was counted many times. This sequence joins TRBV6-5 and TRBJ2-3, with D hard to call. The V and J ends lost 5 bases and 10 bases respectively, with 13 bases between them. Per germline, CDR1 MNHEY and CDR2 SVGAGI. There are 12 residues in the CDR3. This CDR3 is CASSKERFAQYF. DNA of the CDR3: TGTGCCAGCAGTAAAGAACGGTTTGCGCAGTATTTT.

The chain uses TRBV7-2 and TRBJ2-1, with 9 bases fitting TRBD1. Germline lookup yields CDR1 SGHTA and CDR2 FQGNSA. The CDR3 runs to 17 residues. The ends lost 2 bases at V and 4 bases at J; junction bases unmatched: 9. The CDR3: CASSLQGTGWGYNEQFF. The CDR3 region has the DNA TGTGCCAGCAGCTTACAAGGGACAGGGTGGGGTTACAATGAGCAGTTCTTC.

This clonotype was seen a few times. The chain uses TRBV11-2 and TRBJ2-1, with D hard to call. V gave up 5 bases and J gave up 12 bases, with 14 bases separating them. This CDR3 spans 12 amino acids. From germline, CDR1 is SGHAT and CDR2 FQNNGV. CDR3 nucleotides: TGTGCCAGCAGCCGAACCGCGGTTACGCAGTTCTTC. Protein product: CASSRTAVTQFF.